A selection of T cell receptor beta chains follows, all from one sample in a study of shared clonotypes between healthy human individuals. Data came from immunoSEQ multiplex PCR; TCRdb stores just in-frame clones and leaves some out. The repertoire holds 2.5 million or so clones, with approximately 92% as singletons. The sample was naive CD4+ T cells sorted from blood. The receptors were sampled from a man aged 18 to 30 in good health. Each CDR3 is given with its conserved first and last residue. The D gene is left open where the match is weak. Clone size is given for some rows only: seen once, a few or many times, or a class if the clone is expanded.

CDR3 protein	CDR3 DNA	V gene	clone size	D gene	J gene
CASHNLAGAYNEQFF	TGTGCCAGCCACAATCTAGCGGGGGCCTACAATGAGCAGTTCTTC	TRBV11-2	NA	TRBD2	TRBJ2-1
CASTIDLNTEAFF	TGTGCCAGCACTATAGACCTGAACACTGAAGCTTTCTTT	TRBV6-5	few	NA	TRBJ1-1
CASMRGAGTEAFF	TGTGCCAGCATGCGGGGCGCGGGTACTGAAGCTTTCTTT	TRBV6-5	NA	NA	TRBJ1-1
CASRKGQGYFGELFF	TGTGCCAGCAGGAAGGGACAGGGGTATTTCGGGGAGCTGTTTTTT	TRBV6-1	NA	TRBD1	TRBJ2-2
CAWSIPEVEQYF	TGTGCCTGGAGTATTCCGGAGGTCGAGCAGTACTTC	TRBV30	NA	NA	TRBJ2-7
CASSNPPNTEAFF	TGTGCCAGCAGCAATCCCCCGAACACTGAAGCTTTCTTT	TRBV25-1	NA	NA	TRBJ1-1
CATSRGETDTQYF	TGTGCCACCAGCAGAGGAGAGACAGATACGCAGTATTTT	TRBV15	NA	NA	TRBJ2-3
CASSINIAGAYEQYF	TGTGCCAGTAGCATTAATATAGCGGGGGCCTACGAGCAGTACTTC	TRBV19	NA	TRBD2	TRBJ2-7
CASRSSGGAIDTQYF	TGTGCCAGCAGATCCTCAGGGGGGGCAATAGATACGCAGTATTTT	TRBV6-6	NA	NA	TRBJ2-3
CASSVGSEQYF	TGTGCCAGCAGTGTAGGGTCCGAGCAGTACTTC	TRBV2	NA	NA	TRBJ2-7
CASSFLDSGANVLTF	TGTGCCAGCAGCTTTTTGGACTCTGGGGCCAACGTCCTGACTTTC	TRBV11-2	NA	NA	TRBJ2-6
CASSLVRLSTDTQYF	TGTGCCAGCAGCTTAGTTCGACTCTCCACAGATACGCAGTATTTT	TRBV7-2	NA	NA	TRBJ2-3
CAWSVGTGFTGELFF	TGTGCCTGGAGTGTAGGGACAGGGTTTACCGGGGAGCTGTTTTTT	TRBV30	NA	TRBD1	TRBJ2-2
CASSLDIGRDEQFF	TGTGCCAGCAGCTTGGACATCGGGAGGGATGAGCAGTTCTTC	TRBV5-5	NA	TRBD2	TRBJ2-1
CAWSEGDTPNYGYTF	TGTGCCTGGAGTGAAGGGGACACTCCTAACTATGGCTACACCTTC	TRBV30	once	NA	TRBJ1-2
CASSVGAGNEIGGYTF	TGTGCCAGCAGCGTAGGGGCAGGGAATGAGATTGGTGGCTACACCTTC	TRBV9	NA	NA	TRBJ1-2
CASSYSYTAGPDTQYF	TGTGCCAGCAGTTACTCGTATACCGCAGGGCCAGATACGCAGTATTTT	TRBV6-5	NA	NA	TRBJ2-3
CASSEDNRIYEQYF	TGTGCCAGCAGTGAAGATAATCGGATCTACGAGCAGTACTTC	TRBV6-1	NA	NA	TRBJ2-7
CASSLNRRGSSDTQYF	TGTGCCAGCAGCTTAAATAGGCGCGGGAGCTCAGATACGCAGTATTTT	TRBV7-9	NA	TRBD2	TRBJ2-3
CASSPGQGNYEQYF	TGTGCCAGCAGCCCGGGACAGGGGAACTACGAGCAGTACTTC	TRBV6-5	NA	TRBD1	TRBJ2-7
CASSFGRNEQFF	TGTGCCAGCAGCTTTGGGCGCAATGAGCAGTTCTTC	TRBV7-8	NA	NA	TRBJ2-1
CATGGGTSTDTQYF	TGTGCCACGGGGGGAGGCACTAGCACAGATACGCAGTATTTT	TRBV15	NA	NA	TRBJ2-3
CASSVGTFETQYF	TGTGCCAGCAGCGTAGGGACTTTCGAGACCCAGTACTTC	TRBV9	NA	NA	TRBJ2-5
CASSSGGEETQYF	TGTGCCAGCAGCAGTGGGGGGGAAGAGACCCAGTACTTC	TRBV9	NA	TRBD2	TRBJ2-5
CAISRGESSGNTIYF	TGTGCCATCTCGAGGGGTGAATCCTCTGGAAACACCATATATTTT	TRBV6-6	NA	NA	TRBJ1-3
CASGDRSSNSPLHF	TGTGCCAGCGGGGACAGGTCTTCTAATTCACCCCTCCACTTT	TRBV18	NA	TRBD1	TRBJ1-6
CASRGGRGWGETQYF	TGTGCCAGCAGAGGGGGTAGGGGTTGGGGAGAGACCCAGTACTTC	TRBV2	NA	NA	TRBJ2-5
CASSFGQGGGTGELFF	TGTGCCAGCAGCTTCGGACAGGGAGGGGGCACCGGGGAGCTGTTTTTT	TRBV7-9	NA	NA	TRBJ2-2